Below are 30 T cell receptor beta chains sequenced from a single sample in a study of shared clonotypes between healthy human individuals. Assay: immunoSEQ multiplex PCR; the TCRdb copy retains only in-frame clones and omits some. The sample yields roughly 2.5 million clones, over 85% seen once. Source material: naive CD4+ T cells sorted from blood. Sample subset: CD45RA+ positively selected. These receptors were obtained from a man aged 18 to 29 in good health.

This rearrangement joins TRBV27 to TRBJ1-4; the D is unclear. With 1 base removed from V and 0 bases from J, the gap between germline ends came to 15 bases. The CDR3 has 18 amino acids. Germline values: CDR1 MNHEY, CDR2 SMNVEV (reference sequence). In DNA form, the CDR3 reads TGTGCCAGCAGTTTATTCCCCCCGGCGGTTACAACTAATGAAAAACTGTTTTTT. Amino acid sequence: CASSLFPPAVTTNEKLFF.

V usage is TRBV5-1 and J usage is TRBJ2-7, with D unresolved. This CDR3 spans 16 amino acids. V was clipped by 0 bases and J by 0 bases, with 13 bases between them. Germline V gene lookup returns CDR1 SGHRS and CDR2 YFSETQ. CDR3: CASSLVGSQLSYEQYF. DNA for the CDR3: TGCGCCAGCAGCTTGGTGGGCTCCCAACTCTCCTACGAGCAGTACTTC.

The sample holds one count of this clone. The chain uses TRBV30 and TRBJ2-7; D uncertain. The V end was cut by 0 bases, the J end by 4 bases, with 10 bases between. In germline, CDR1 is GTSNPN, CDR2 SVGIG (reference sequence). The CDR3 has 13 residues. CDR3 in amino acids: CAWSVGARYEQYF. CDR3 DNA sequence: TGTGCCTGGAGTGTAGGAGCCCGTTACGAGCAGTACTTC.

The rearrangement joins TRBV18 to TRBJ2-5, with a tentative D call TRBD1 (5 bases). CDR3 length: 15 amino acids. Trimming removed 3 bases at V and 5 bases at J, with 16 bases between. Germline CDR1 KGHSH, CDR2 LQKENI. Here the CDR3 reads CASSPSRGQEETQYF. CDR3 DNA sequence: TGTGCCAGCTCACCGTCAAGGGGTCAGGAGGAGACCCAGTACTTC.

This chain uses TRBV5-1 with TRBJ2-1; no reliable D call. V was shortened by 6 bases and J by 8 bases, with 9 bases between the two germline ends. The germline CDR1 and CDR2 sequences are SGHRS and YFSETQ. The CDR3 length is 11 residues. CDR3 in DNA: TGCGCCAGCACCATCCGCGATGAGCAGTTCTTC. Translated: CASTIRDEQFF.

As DNA, the CDR3 is TGTGCCAGCTCACCGAGGCAGGGGGGCGGCTATGGCTACACCTTC. Its protein product is CASSPRQGGGYGYTF. V is TRBV18 and J is TRBJ1-2; 7 bases are a match to TRBD1. The V gene end was trimmed by 3 bases and the J gene end by 4 bases; junction bases not matched to a gene: 8. Germline V gene data show CDR1 as KGHSH and CDR2 as LQKENI. This CDR3 comprises 15 residues.

The V and J genes are TRBV28 and TRBJ2-2, with unresolved D. Per germline, CDR1 MDHEN and CDR2 SYDVKM. Trimming took off 5 bases at V and 1 base at J, with 11 bases between the two ends. CDR3 length: 15 amino acids. In DNA form, the CDR3 reads TGTGCCAGCAGTCCCCACAGCTTGAACACCGGGGAGCTGTTTTTT. This encodes CASSPHSLNTGELFF.

The chain uses TRBV30 and TRBJ2-5; no clear D gene. V gave up 2 bases and J gave up 5 bases, with 12 bases separating them. The V gene's germline CDR1 is GTSNPN and CDR2 SVGIG (reference sequence). The CDR3 sequence is 13 residues long. The CDR3 DNA sequence: TGTGCCTGGAGTCGGAGCGTCAGGGAGACCCAGTACTTC. As protein: CAWSRSVRETQYF.

The chain carries TRBV6-1 and TRBJ2-7; 8 bases align to TRBD1. With 5 bases clipped from V and 2 bases from J, the junction kept 5 bases outside the gene matches. The CDR3 totals 14 residues. Germline CDR1 reads MNHNS; CDR2 reads SASEGT. The CDR3 loop is CASSSEQGAYEQYF. CDR3 DNA: TGTGCCAGCAGTAGCGAACAGGGGGCCTACGAGCAGTACTTC.

This chain uses TRBV5-4 with TRBJ2-1, with D possibly TRBD2 on 6 matching bases. CDR3 length: 16 amino acids. Germline V gives CDR1 SGHNT, CDR2 YYREEE (reference sequence). V gave up 4 bases and J gave up 5 bases, with 19 bases separating them. CDR3 nucleotides: TGTGCCAGCAGCCCCACCTTGGGACTGGGAGACAATGAGCAGTTCTTC. Its translation: CASSPTLGLGDNEQFF.

CDR3: CASSPRGQDTDTQYF. For the CDR3, the DNA is TGCGCCAGCAGCCCACGGGGACAGGACACAGATACGCAGTATTTT. The rearrangement uses TRBV5-1 and TRBJ2-3; TRBD1 matches 8 bases. Per the germline V gene, CDR1 is SGHRS and CDR2 is YFSETQ. The CDR3 has 15 amino acids. V lost 4 bases and J lost 2; bases outside the gene matches: 6.

This clone was detected a few times. CDR3 residues: CASSSSRDRVTEAFF. CDR3 nucleotides: TGCGCCAGCAGCTCCTCCCGGGACAGGGTCACTGAAGCTTTCTTT. The chain is built from TRBV5-1 and TRBJ1-1; 9 bases align to TRBD1. The CDR3 is made up of 15 amino acids. Per germline, CDR1 SGHRS and CDR2 YFSETQ. The J segment lost 4 bases and the V segment lost 3 bases, leaving 7 bases of the junction unmatched. Full variable domain (missing parts from reference TRBV5-1 and TRBJ1-1): KAGVTQTPRYLIKTRGQQVTLSCSPISGHRSVSWYQQTPGQGLQFLFEYFSETQRNKGNFPGRFSGRQFSNSRSEMNVSTLELGDSALYLCASSSSRDRVTEAFFGQGTRLTVV.

The chain joins TRBV10-3 to TRBJ2-5; unclear D gene. The CDR3 runs to 15 residues. V was clipped by 0 bases and J by 0 bases, with 8 bases between them. Germline V gene data show CDR1 as ENHRY and CDR2 as SYGVKD. The CDR3 bases are TGTGCCATCAGTGAGTCGGGCCGGGACCAAGAGACCCAGTACTTC. Its translation is CAISESGRDQETQYF.

The rearrangement uses TRBV19 and TRBJ1-5, with a weak D call TRBD1 (6 bases). The CDR3 has 16 amino acids. Germline CDR1 LNHDA, CDR2 SQIVND (reference sequence). Trimming left V 1 base short and J 4 bases short, with 14 bases between. The CDR3 DNA reads TGTGCCAGTAGTATAGTTATTGACAGGAGTAATCAGCCCCAGCATTTT. Translating gives CASSIVIDRSNQPQHF.

This chain uses TRBV6-1 with TRBJ2-7, with a tentative D call TRBD1 (6 bases). The CDR3 is 13 amino acids. The germline V gene encodes CDR1 MNHNS and CDR2 SASEGT. With 4 bases removed from V and 5 bases from J, the gap between germline ends came to 12 bases. The CDR3 loop is CASSVTQGNEQYF. DNA of the CDR3: TGTGCCAGCAGTGTAACACAGGGTAACGAGCAGTACTTC.

The chain uses TRBV7-2 and TRBJ2-5; TRBD2 matches 8 bases. Germline V gives CDR1 SGHTA, CDR2 FQGNSA. The CDR3 runs 15 residues. J gave up 0 bases and V 4 bases, and 4 bases lay outside the gene matches. CDR3 DNA: TGTGCCAGCAGCTCTCGACTAGCGTACCAAGAGACCCAGTACTTC. Amino acid sequence: CASSSRLAYQETQYF.

The genes are TRBV4-1 and TRBJ1-4; no clear D gene. The CDR3 is made up of 16 amino acids. In germline, CDR1 is MGHRA, CDR2 YSYEKL. The ends were cut back, 0 bases at V and 0 bases at J, with 8 bases in the middle. The CDR3, as DNA: TGCGCCAGCAGCCAAGATGTCGCAGCAACTAATGAAAAACTGTTTTTT. Encoded protein: CASSQDVAATNEKLFF.

This chain uses TRBV4-2 with TRBJ1-6; D might be TRBD1 (6 bases). CDR1 LGHNA and CDR2 YNFKEQ come from the germline V gene. The CDR3 consists of 15 residues. V was trimmed by 2 bases and J by 6 bases, leaving 11 bases between them. CDR3 nucleotides: TGTGCCAGCAGCCAACTACAGGGAGCTAATTCACCCCTCCACTTT. It codes for CASSQLQGANSPLHF.

This sequence joins TRBV10-1 and TRBJ1-1, with a possible D match to TRBD1 (6 bases). V was trimmed by 3 bases and J by 9 bases, leaving 11 bases between them. Looked up from germline, CDR1 is WNHNN and CDR2 is SYGVQD (reference sequence). There are 12 residues in the CDR3. In DNA form, the CDR3 reads TGCGCCAGCAGTGATCTACAGGGACAAGCTTTCTTT. Translated, it gives CASSDLQGQAFF.

The rearrangement links TRBV28 to TRBJ2-3; D is unclear. Germline assignment: CDR1 MDHEN and CDR2 SYDVKM. Trimming shortened V by 6 bases and J by 2 bases, and 6 bases separated the two germline ends. The CDR3 is 12 amino acids. CDR3 nucleotide sequence: TGTGCCAGCAGCCGCACCACAGATACGCAGTATTTT. It specifies CASSRTTDTQYF.

V usage is TRBV7-6 and J usage is TRBJ1-4; D is ambiguous. The germline gives CDR1 SGHVS, CDR2 FNYEAQ. The CDR3 contains 15 residues. The V end lost 2 bases, the J end lost 0 bases, and 7 bases lay between the germline ends. The CDR3, as DNA: TGTGCCAGCAGCTTACGGACTTCAACTAATGAAAAACTGTTTTTT. This sequence encodes CASSLRTSTNEKLFF.

The chain has TRBV16 and TRBJ1-4, with 7 bases that match TRBD1. This CDR3 is 16 amino acids long. Per germline, CDR1 KGHSY and CDR2 FQNENV. The J segment lost 5 bases and the V segment lost 1 base, leaving 7 bases of the junction unmatched. The CDR3 sequence is CASSQWGQTGNEKLFF. Here the CDR3 DNA reads TGTGCCAGCAGCCAATGGGGGCAGACAGGGAATGAAAAACTGTTTTTT.

This rearrangement joins TRBV25-1 to TRBJ2-1, with a possible D match to TRBD2 (5 bases). This CDR3 is 14 amino acids long. Germline V gene lookup returns CDR1 MGHDK and CDR2 SYGVNS. Trimming pared 6 bases from V and 1 base from J, leaving 10 bases between. CDR3 amino acids: CASRGGGSYNEQFF. In DNA form, the CDR3 reads TGTGCCAGCAGGGGCGGCGGGTCCTACAATGAGCAGTTCTTC.

This clone is a singleton in its sample. The genes are TRBV4-1 and TRBJ2-6, with D possibly matching TRBD2 (6 bases). Deletions cut 7 bases from V and 1 base from J, with 14 bases between. The CDR3 sequence is 16 residues long. The V gene's germline CDR1 is MGHRA and CDR2 YSYEKL. In DNA, the CDR3 is TGCGCCAGCAACTTCCCCGGGAGTTCTGGGGCCAACGTCCTGACTTTC. It yields the protein CASNFPGSSGANVLTF.

In this sample, this clone turned up once. The junction departs from germline at one end; a sequencing error may be responsible. This sequence joins TRBV29-1 and TRBJ2-5; a possible D gene is TRBD2 (6 bases). The CDR3 is 15 amino acids. Germline CDR1 and CDR2: SQVTM and ANQGSEA. In nucleotides, the CDR3 is TGCAGCGTTGAAACCCCGGGAGCCGGGCAAGGGACCCAGTACTTC. It is translated as CSVETPGAGQGTQYF. Drawing the rest from reference TRBV29-1 and TRBJ2-5, the complete variable domain is SAVISQKPSRDICQRGTSLTIQCQVDSQVTMMFWYRQQPGQSLTLIATANQGSEATYESGFVIDKFPISRPNLTFSTLTVSNMSPEDSSIYLCSVETPGAGQGTQYFGPGTRLLVL.

The CDR3, as DNA: TGCGCCAGCAGCCAGTCCTACGTTGTCCGTCGTGGCTACACCTTC. This encodes CASSQSYVVRRGYTF. The chain has TRBV4-1 and TRBJ1-2; D gene ambiguous. The V gene's germline CDR1 is MGHRA and CDR2 YSYEKL. This CDR3 region has 15 residues. Trimming took 3 bases from V and 7 from J, leaving 18 bases between them.

The CDR3 reads CASSLKGTLNTGELFF. The CDR3 nucleotides are TGTGCCAGCAGCTTAAAAGGGACTCTTAACACCGGGGAGCTGTTTTTT. The chain couples TRBV7-3 to TRBJ2-2; D may be TRBD2 (6 bases). CDR3 length: 16 residues. Germline loops: CDR1 SGHTA, CDR2 FQGTGA. Trimming cost V 1 base and J 2 bases, with 11 bases left between them.

Only one count was recorded for this clone. The chain recombines TRBV5-1 with TRBJ1-1, with D possibly TRBD1 on 5 matching bases. CDR1 and CDR2 from the germline V gene are SGHRS and YFSETQ. V was clipped by 0 bases and J by 5 bases, with 11 bases between them. The CDR3 has 14 residues. The CDR3: CASSLGQSWTEAFF. The CDR3 nucleotides read TGCGCCAGCAGCTTGGGACAGTCTTGGACTGAAGCTTTCTTT.

This clone showed up just once. The chain uses TRBV28 and TRBJ2-7; tentative D call: TRBD2 (6 bases). In germline, CDR1 is MDHEN, CDR2 SYDVKM. The CDR3 extends over 12 amino acids. V shed 6 bases and J shed 6 bases, with 12 bases lying between them. The CDR3 nucleotides read TGTGCCAGCAGGGGAGGACTCCGCGAGCAGTACTTC. Its translation: CASRGGLREQYF. The full variable domain, in which reference TRBV28 and TRBJ2-7 provide the parts outside the CDR3, is DVKVTQSSRYLVKRTGEKVFLECVQDMDHENMFWYRQDPGLGLRLIYFSYDVKMKEKGDIPEGYSVSREKKERFSLILESASTNQTSMYLCASRGGLREQYFGPGTRLTVT.

In the case of this clone: Other DNA sequences of this sample code for an identical CDR3. The chain uses TRBV7-2 and TRBJ1-2; D may be TRBD1 (5 bases). Germline-derived CDR1 and CDR2 are SGHTA and FQGNSA. V was cut by 3 bases and J by 2 bases, with 7 bases left in between. The CDR3 spans 13 residues. This CDR3 reads CASSFGGNYGYTF. CDR3 bases: TGTGCCAGCAGCTTCGGGGGGAACTATGGCTACACCTTC.